A selection of T cell receptor beta chains follows, all from one sample in a study of T-cell reconstitution after alpha-beta-depleted transplantation in children. MiXCR, run by TCRdb on the PCR reads, gives a single entry per CDR3 protein. The sample carries 500,000 to 650,000 distinct CDR3 sequences, 9.5% to 12% recorded once. This sample comprised PBMCs, mostly from graft donor cells, obtained 180 days after TCRalphabeta/CD19-depleted stem cell transplant. The receptors here all came from a female patient younger than 10 who had a stem cell transplant for aplastic anemia, so the T cells may come from the graft donor. Both conserved end residues are part of each CDR3. A D gene is named only where the DNA matches it firmly. Size is stated for part of the rows, as once, few or many counts, or as a class when the clone is expanded.

CDR3	DNA	size	J	D	V
CASSTQTLYNEQFF	TGTGCCAGTAGTACGCAGACCCTCTACAATGAGCAGTTCTTC	few	TRBJ2-1	-	TRBV19
CASSAVMGNEQFF	TGTGCCAGCAGCGCCGTCATGGGCAATGAGCAGTTCTTC	-	TRBJ2-1	-	TRBV7-3
CASANLGNNEQFF	TGCGCCAGCGCCAACCTTGGGAACAATGAGCAGTTCTTC	many	TRBJ2-1	-	TRBV4-1
CSARDPLAENTDTQYF	TGCAGTGCTAGAGATCCACTAGCGGAGAACACAGATACGCAGTATTTT	few	TRBJ2-3	TRBD2	TRBV20-1
CASSQTSAHEQFF	TGTGCCAGCAGCCAAACTAGCGCCCATGAGCAGTTCTTC	-	TRBJ2-1	TRBD2	TRBV7-2
CASTVAGGINEQFF	TGTGCCAGTACCGTAGCGGGAGGGATAAATGAGCAGTTCTTC	-	TRBJ2-1	TRBD2	TRBV2
CASSQEGTGDYEQYF	TGCGCCAGCAGCCAAGAAGGGACAGGGGACTACGAGCAGTACTTC	-	TRBJ2-7	TRBD1	TRBV4-3
CASGRASNEQFF	TGTGCCAGTGGACGGGCAAGCAATGAGCAGTTCTTC	-	TRBJ2-1	-	TRBV7-2
CASSDPALAKNIQYF	TGTGCCAGCAGTGATCCGGCGTTAGCCAAAAACATTCAGTACTTC	-	TRBJ2-4	-	TRBV2
CASSSDKALGQPQHF	TGTGCCAGCAGCTCGGACAAAGCGTTGGGTCAGCCCCAGCATTTT	-	TRBJ1-5	-	TRBV7-8
CASRLAAREPYKNIQYF	TGTGCCAGCAGACTCGCGGCCCGGGAGCCCTACAAAAACATTCAGTACTTC	-	TRBJ2-4	-	TRBV2
CASSLELAGLPNEQFF	TGCGCCAGCAGCTTGGAGTTAGCGGGACTACCCAATGAGCAGTTCTTC	-	TRBJ2-1	TRBD2	TRBV5-1
CSAIPGTEYGYTF	TGCAGTGCCATTCCCGGGACAGAGTATGGCTACACCTTC	-	TRBJ1-2	TRBD1	TRBV20-1
CASSLVGAVPEAFF	TGTGCCAGCAGCTTAGTGGGGGCTGTGCCTGAAGCTTTCTTT	-	TRBJ1-1	-	TRBV7-2
CASSRYAGFLQYF	TGTGCCAGCAGTCGCTACGCGGGATTCTTGCAGTATTTT	few	TRBJ2-3	-	TRBV6-5
CASSFLLSRGAIYNEQFF	TGTGCCAGCAGTTTCCTCCTCTCACGGGGGGCCATTTATAATGAGCAGTTCTTC	-	TRBJ2-1	-	TRBV12-3/TRBV12-4
CASSLIGGPQHF	TGCGCCAGCAGCTTAATTGGGGGGCCCCAGCATTTT	many	TRBJ1-5	-	TRBV5-1
CASSLGTARSNIQYF	TGTGCCAGCAGCTTAGGGACTGCACGCTCAAACATTCAGTACTTC	few	TRBJ2-4	-	TRBV7-2
CATSRVGTGRGPEAFF	TGTGCCACCAGCAGAGTCGGGACAGGTCGCGGACCTGAAGCTTTCTTT	-	TRBJ1-1	TRBD1	TRBV15
CASGKIDRFDHEQFF	TGTGCCAGTGGGAAGATCGACAGATTTGATCATGAGCAGTTCTTC	few	TRBJ2-1	-	TRBV19
CASSLSSREDSGYTF	TGTGCCAGCAGTTTGAGTTCTAGGGAGGATAGTGGCTACACCTTC	few	TRBJ1-2	-	TRBV28
CASSQGRTVRSYEQYF	TGTGCCAGCAGCCAGGGGAGGACAGTTAGATCTTACGAGCAGTACTTC	-	TRBJ2-7	-	TRBV4-2
CASGTGSYTF	TGTGCCAGCGGCACAGGGAGCTACACCTTC	few	TRBJ1-2	-	TRBV7-2
CSARVQGASGEAFF	TGCAGTGCTAGGGTACAGGGGGCTTCCGGGGAAGCTTTCTTT	few	TRBJ1-1	TRBD1	TRBV20-1
CASSGGLAGGELFF	TGTGCCAGCAGCGGGGGACTAGCGGGCGGGGAGCTGTTTTTT	-	TRBJ2-2	TRBD2	TRBV7-8
CASSQGTSSRYNEQFF	TGTGCCAGCAGCCAAGGGACTAGCTCGCGGTACAATGAGCAGTTCTTC	few	TRBJ2-1	TRBD2	TRBV14
CASSSMGLATDTQYF	TGTGCCAGCAGTTCTATGGGACTAGCCACAGATACGCAGTATTTT	-	TRBJ2-3	TRBD2	TRBV28
CATLGRLREYIWNTGELFF	TGTGCCACCTTGGGGCGGTTAAGGGAGTACATTTGGAACACCGGGGAGCTGTTTTTT	-	TRBJ2-2	-	TRBV24-1
CAISILAGGYNEQFF	TGTGCCATCAGTATTCTAGCGGGAGGGTACAATGAGCAGTTCTTC	few	TRBJ2-1	TRBD2	TRBV10-3
CASSSSTGSSYEQYF	TGCGCCAGCAGCTCCTCGACTGGGAGCTCCTACGAGCAGTACTTC	many	TRBJ2-7	-	TRBV5-1
CASSLDRTAETQYF	TGTGCCAGCAGCTTAGATAGGACAGCAGAGACCCAGTACTTC	few	TRBJ2-5	-	TRBV7-8
CASSLYRESDEQYF	TGTGCCAGCAGCCTGTACCGGGAGTCAGACGAGCAGTACTTC	-	TRBJ2-7	-	TRBV14
CRSPRPYGYTF	TGCAGGAGCCCCCGGCCCTATGGCTACACCTTC	-	TRBJ1-2	-	TRBV20-1
CSARGHIRNEQFF	TGCAGTGCTAGAGGACATATTAGGAACGAGCAGTTCTTC	-	TRBJ2-1	-	TRBV20-1
CASRSANNEQFF	TGTGCCAGCCGTAGCGCGAACAATGAGCAGTTCTTC	few	TRBJ2-1	-	TRBV28
CASREGPESTDTQYF	TGTGCCAGTAGGGAGGGACCTGAGAGCACAGATACGCAGTATTTT	-	TRBJ2-3	-	TRBV19
CASTPAGARLLYGYTF	TGTGCCAGCACCCCAGCCGGGGCCCGCTTATTATATGGCTACACCTTC	-	TRBJ1-2	-	TRBV13
CASSPTLSGTPYNEQFF	TGTGCCAGCAGCCCGACACTAAGCGGGACACCCTACAATGAGCAGTTCTTC	-	TRBJ2-1	-	TRBV7-9
CSARASTGNSNQPQHF	TGCAGTGCTAGGGCCTCGACAGGGAATAGCAATCAGCCCCAGCATTTT	few	TRBJ1-5	TRBD1	TRBV20-1
CASSAEPFYGQPQHF	TGTGCCAGCAGTGCTGAGCCTTTCTACGGCCAGCCCCAGCATTTT	few	TRBJ1-5	-	TRBV12-3/TRBV12-4
CASSTPPNTGELFF	TGTGCCAGCAGTACCCCACCGAACACCGGGGAGCTGTTTTTT	few	TRBJ2-2	-	TRBV12-3/TRBV12-4
CSVLGQGENGYTF	TGCAGCGTCTTGGGACAGGGAGAAAATGGCTACACCTTC	few	TRBJ1-2	TRBD1	TRBV29-1
CASSQSRWEGAVHEQYF	TGCGCCAGCAGCCAATCTAGATGGGAGGGGGCGGTCCACGAGCAGTACTTC	-	TRBJ2-7	-	TRBV4-3
CASSSRDRAQETQYF	TGTGCCAGCAGTTCCCGGGACAGGGCTCAAGAGACCCAGTACTTC	-	TRBJ2-5	TRBD1	TRBV25-1
CASSSTRGTRTDTQYF	TGTGCCAGCAGCTCAACACGGGGGACTCGCACAGATACGCAGTATTTT	few	TRBJ2-3	-	TRBV7-2
CATRGSFLPQSGTFALDEQFF	TGTGCCACCAGAGGATCTTTCTTACCCCAAAGCGGGACTTTTGCCTTGGATGAGCAGTTCTTC	few	TRBJ2-1	TRBD2	TRBV15
CASSQDRTGVGYEQYF	TGCGCCAGCAGCCAAGATAGAACAGGGGTGGGCTACGAGCAGTACTTC	-	TRBJ2-7	TRBD1	TRBV4-3
CASSLAGARGQPQHF	TGTGCCAGCAGCTTAGCAGGGGCCAGAGGTCAGCCCCAGCATTTT	-	TRBJ1-5	-	TRBV7-9
CASSFRGRAGNTIYF	TGTGCCAGCAGTTTTAGGGGGCGTGCCGGAAACACCATATATTTT	many	TRBJ1-3	TRBD1	TRBV28
CSAGGLAGVILDTQYF	TGCAGTGCCGGAGGACTAGCGGGAGTAATTTTGGATACGCAGTATTTT	-	TRBJ2-3	TRBD2	TRBV20-1
CASSPWVHTDTQYF	TGTGCCAGCAGCCCATGGGTGCACACAGATACGCAGTATTTT	-	TRBJ2-3	-	TRBV12-3/TRBV12-4
CASSPLTGRGEDEQFF	TGTGCCAGCAGCCCCCTTACGGGGCGGGGGGAAGATGAGCAGTTCTTC	few	TRBJ2-1	TRBD2	TRBV14
CASSLMGQGSSYNEQFF	TGTGCCAGCAGCTTGATGGGACAGGGGAGCTCCTACAATGAGCAGTTCTTC	-	TRBJ2-1	TRBD1	TRBV7-8